This TCR beta chain was documented in a study of blood T cell repertoires in COVID-19. The overall study: Spain, Italy and the United States supplied samples that represented acute and convalescent COVID-19. PBMCs, B-cell-depleted T cells, or T cells were the source of the cDNA or gDNA that made up the material.

Trimming removed 5 bases from V and 4 bases from J, with 14 bases in between. The CDR3 runs 15 residues. Germline lookup yields CDR1 SGHAT and CDR2 FQNNGV. Authors' data handling: From reference gene primer amplification, estimates of nucleated cell counts were derived. The table came from immunoSEQ multiplex PCR; TCRdb's copy has only in-frame clones and leaves some out. The DNA was the basis for D and trimming; V, J and clone size are from that table. In the table there are 150,000 or so clones, 80% to 90% of which are singletons. The material sequenced was peripheral blood. The source of this sequence is a man aged 55 to 69 with active or convalescent COVID-19. The rearrangement links TRBV11-2 to TRBJ2-2; no clear D gene. In DNA form, the CDR3 reads TGTGCCAGCAGCCCGATTGCGAGTTCCACCGGGGAGCTGTTTTTT. It translates to CASSPIASSTGELFF.